The 25 T cell receptor beta chains reported below all come from one sample, sequenced in a study of blood T cell repertoires in COVID-19. Sequenced by immunoSEQ multiplex PCR; TCRdb stores in-frame clones only, minus some. Of roughly 290,000 clones listed, 80% to 90% are singletons. The specimen was PBMCs or T cells enriched from blood (not recorded which). The receptors here all came from a man in his thirties or forties who had recovered from COVID-19.

This chain links TRBV7-8 with TRBJ2-3; TRBD2 agrees at 8 bases. The germline CDR1 and CDR2 sequences are SGHVS and FQNEAQ. After removal of 5 bases from V and 2 bases from J, the junction contained 9 bases not matched to a gene. The CDR3 runs to 16 residues. CDR3 protein: CASSKGLVVITDTQYF. The CDR3 region has the DNA TGTGCCAGCAGCAAGGGACTAGTTGTAATCACAGATACGCAGTATTTT.

The gene calls are TRBV7-8 and TRBJ2-7; 9 nucleotides match TRBD1. The CDR3 has 16 amino acids. The germline V gene encodes CDR1 SGHVS and CDR2 FQNEAQ. V lost 1 base and J lost 2; bases outside the gene matches: 6. Here the CDR3 DNA reads TGTGCCAGCAGCTTAGTGGGGACAGGGCGAACCTACGAGCAGTACTTC. It yields the protein CASSLVGTGRTYEQYF. Full variable domain (rest looked up from reference TRBV7-8 and TRBJ2-7): GAGVSQSPRYKVAKRGQDVALRCDPISGHVSLFWYQQALGQGPEFLTYFQNEAQLDKSGLPSDRFFAERPEGSVSTLKIQRTQQEDSAVYLCASSLVGTGRTYEQYFGPGTRLTVT.

This clone was seen more than once but under ten times. The V call is TRBV29-1, the J call TRBJ1-2; D not certain. In germline, CDR1 is SQVTM, CDR2 ANQGSEA. V lost 4 bases to trimming and J lost 5 bases, with 11 bases between them. The CDR3 runs 12 residues. The CDR3, as DNA: TGCAGCGTTGGAGGGAACCATTATGGCTACACCTTC. Protein: CSVGGNHYGYTF.

The chain has TRBV3-1 (or the pseudogene TRBV3-2) and TRBJ1-5; possible D gene TRBD1, 6 bases. Germline CDR1 LGHDT, CDR2 YNNKEL (reference sequence). This CDR3 has 14 residues. V lost 1 base, J lost 6 bases, and 10 bases lay in between. The CDR3: CASSQAGVGQPQHF. Written as DNA, the CDR3 is TGTGCCAGCAGCCAAGCAGGGGTCGGTCAGCCCCAGCATTTT.

The chain's CDR3 is CASSLVAGTSGYTF. The CDR3 DNA reads TGTGCCAGCAGCTTAGTGGCAGGAACGAGTGGCTACACCTTC. This chain uses TRBV7-2 with TRBJ1-2; the D is unclear. The germline CDR1 and CDR2 sequences are SGHTA and FQGNSA. Trimming pared 1 base from V and 7 bases from J, leaving 13 bases between. This CDR3 spans 14 amino acids. The variable domain in full, completed from reference TRBV7-2 and TRBJ1-2, reads GAGVSQSPSNKVTEKGKDVELRCDPISGHTALYWYRQSLGQGLEFLIYFQGNSAPDKSGLPSDRFSAERTGGSVSTLTIQRTQQEDSAVYLCASSLVAGTSGYTFGSGTRLTVV.

The J gene is TRBJ1-5, the V gene TRBV5-8; D is undetermined. In germline, CDR1 is SGHTS, CDR2 YDEGEE. V lost 4 bases and J lost 4, with 3 bases in between. This CDR3 contains 11 residues. The CDR3 region is CASSVNQPQHF. DNA for the CDR3: TGTGCCAGCAGCGTAAATCAGCCCCAGCATTTT.

The chain uses TRBV9 and TRBJ2-6, with TRBD1 matching 8 bases. The CDR3 extends over 18 amino acids. CDR1 is SGDLS, CDR2 YYNGEE, per germline. V lost 2 bases, J lost 0 bases, and 7 bases stayed unmatched. For the CDR3, the DNA is TGTGCCAGCAGCGTGGGGACAGGCCTTAGCTCTGGGGCCAACGTCCTGACTTTC. Its translation is CASSVGTGLSSGANVLTF.

The chain employs TRBV7-8 and TRBJ1-1, with 10 nucleotides matching TRBD1. This CDR3 comprises 15 residues. CDR1 and CDR2 (germline): SGHVS, FQNEAQ. The trim removed 5 bases at V and 5 bases at J, leaving 8 bases unmatched. CDR3 bases: TGTGCCAGCAGCCGCCGGGACAGGGGATCAACTGAAGCTTTCTTT. Its translation is CASSRRDRGSTEAFF.

The chain is built from TRBV10-3 and TRBJ2-3; 10 bases agree with TRBD2. J lost 8 bases, V lost 3 bases, and 8 bases had no gene match. CDR3 size: 15 residues. Germline V gene sequence: CDR1 ENHRY, CDR2 SYGVKD. CDR3 amino acids: CAISEQAGGPSTQYF. The CDR3 DNA follows: TGTGCCATCAGTGAACAAGCGGGGGGGCCAAGTACGCAGTATTTT.

CDR3: CASSSDGTMVDTQYF. CDR3 nucleotides: TGCGCCAGCAGCTCTGATGGGACAATGGTAGATACGCAGTATTTT. This chain uses TRBV5-1 with TRBJ2-3, with D tentatively TRBD1 (6 bases). Trimming pared 3 bases from V and 5 bases from J, leaving 16 bases between. CDR1 is SGHRS and CDR2 is YFSETQ in the germline V gene. The CDR3 has 15 amino acids. The full variable domain, with the rest looked up from reference TRBV5-1 and TRBJ2-3, is KAGVTQTPRYLIKTRGQQVTLSCSPISGHRSVSWYQQTPGQGLQFLFEYFSETQRNKGNFPGRFSGRQFSNSRSEMNVSTLELGDSALYLCASSSDGTMVDTQYFGPGTRLTVL.

In nucleotides, the CDR3 is TGTGCCAGCAGTTTATTCCGACAGCACATTCAAGTAGGGGGAGCTTTCTTT. This translates into CASSLFRQHIQVGGAFF. The V and J genes are TRBV27 and TRBJ1-1; the D gene is possibly TRBD1 (6 bases). V was shortened by 1 base and J by 10 bases, with 25 bases between the two germline ends. The CDR3 covers 17 residues. Germline V gene lookup returns CDR1 MNHEY and CDR2 SMNVEV (reference sequence).

The J gene is TRBJ2-7, the V gene TRBV19; TRBD1 matches 9 bases. The CDR3 totals 15 residues. CDR1 LNHDA and CDR2 SQIVND come from the germline V gene (reference sequence). V lost 6 bases to trimming and J lost 0 bases; unmatched junction nucleotides: 6. The CDR3 loop reads CASRPGTGPSYEQYF. CDR3 in DNA: TGTGCCAGTAGACCGGGGACAGGGCCCTCCTACGAGCAGTACTTC.

The chain recombines TRBV4-3 with TRBJ1-2; 8 positions agree with TRBD1. The V segment lost 3 bases and the J segment 4 bases; nucleotides outside the gene matches: 7. The germline V gene encodes CDR1 LGHNA and CDR2 YSLEER. The CDR3 consists of 15 residues. The CDR3 protein is CASSQADRDLYGYTF. CDR3 nucleotide sequence: TGCGCCAGCAGCCAGGCGGACAGGGACCTCTATGGCTACACCTTC.

This clone was observed once. This chain connects TRBV5-8 to TRBJ1-5, with 12 bases lining up with TRBD1. From germline, CDR1 is SGHTS and CDR2 YDEGEE. The V gene end was trimmed by 4 bases and the J gene end by 6 bases; junction bases not matched to a gene: 5. This CDR3 comprises 15 residues. CDR3 nucleotides: TGTGCCAGCAGCGCCGGGACAGGGGGCTTTCAGCCCCAGCATTTT. This codes for CASSAGTGGFQPQHF.

The gene calls are TRBV7-6 and TRBJ2-1; 10 positions agree with TRBD2. The CDR3 consists of 15 residues. After removal of 5 bases from V and 6 bases from J, the junction contained 7 bases not matched to a gene. The germline V gene encodes CDR1 SGHVS and CDR2 FNYEAQ. CDR3 sequence reads: CASSNSGGTLNEQFF. CDR3 nucleotide sequence: TGTGCCAGCAGCAATAGCGGGGGGACGCTCAATGAGCAGTTCTTC.

The chain joins TRBV19 to TRBJ1-6; D is unresolved. CDR3 length: 12 amino acids. V lost 3 bases, J lost 12 bases, and 9 bases lay in between. Per germline, CDR1 LNHDA and CDR2 SQIVND (reference sequence). CDR3 coding DNA: TGTGCCAGTAGTATGAACTCGCAACCCCTCCACTTT. This encodes CASSMNSQPLHF.

This rearrangement joins TRBV7-8 to TRBJ2-7; TRBD2 aligns across 10 bases. CDR1 is SGHVS, CDR2 FQNEAQ, per germline. J gave up 2 bases and V 5 bases, and 6 bases lay outside the gene matches. This CDR3 has 15 residues. The CDR3 protein is CASSRRTSGPYEQYF. CDR3 sequence (DNA): TGTGCCAGCAGCCGGAGGACTAGCGGCCCCTACGAGCAGTACTTC.

This clone was seen a few times. This chain uses TRBV3-1 (or the pseudogene TRBV3-2) with TRBJ1-2; no reliable D call. The CDR3 sequence is 13 residues long. V lost 0 bases and J 8 bases, leaving 10 bases between the germline ends. Germline CDR1 reads LGHDT; CDR2 reads YNNKEL (reference sequence). The CDR3 DNA is TGTGCCAGCAGCCAAGATGGGCGTCGGGGCTACACCTTC. It yields the protein CASSQDGRRGYTF.

The genes are TRBV7-8 and TRBJ2-5, with D perhaps TRBD2 (5 bases). Germline assignment: CDR1 SGHVS and CDR2 FQNEAQ. Trimming took off 5 bases at V and 4 bases at J, with 11 bases between the two ends. This CDR3 has 13 residues. The CDR3 region is CASSPTRTETQYF. CDR3 sequence (DNA): TGTGCCAGCAGCCCAACTAGGACAGAGACCCAGTACTTC.

V gene TRBV7-2 combines with J gene TRBJ1-1; no firm D call. Germline CDR1 reads SGHTA; CDR2 reads FQGNSA. CDR3 length: 14 amino acids. Deletions cut 6 bases from V and 5 bases from J, with 16 bases between. The CDR3 is CASRGGLGGTEAFF. CDR3 nucleotide sequence: TGTGCCAGCAGGGGAGGTTTGGGTGGAACTGAAGCTTTCTTT.

The chain employs TRBV7-3 and TRBJ2-7, with a tentative D call TRBD2 (7 bases). This CDR3 is 16 amino acids long. Trimming took 1 base from V and 7 from J, leaving 20 bases between them. Germline assignment: CDR1 SGHTA and CDR2 FQGTGA. The CDR3 here is CASSLSPGGASGEQYF. The CDR3 nucleotides read TGTGCCAGCAGCTTAAGTCCGGGGGGCGCGTCTGGGGAGCAGTACTTC.

This clone was observed a few times. This rearrangement joins TRBV6-2 or TRBV6-3 to TRBJ2-3, with 9 bases lining up with TRBD2. Germline CDR1 MNHEY, CDR2 SVGEGT. The CDR3 totals 21 residues. The junction had 23 bases not matched to a gene; V was cut back by 4 bases and J by 3 bases. The CDR3: CASSFEAGGATAEGLTDTQYF. In DNA form, the CDR3 reads TGTGCCAGCAGTTTTGAGGCGGGGGGGGCTACGGCGGAGGGCTTGACAGATACGCAGTATTTT.

The chain recombines TRBV2 with TRBJ2-3; D possibly corresponds to TRBD2 (6 bases). Germline V gene data show CDR1 as SNHLY and CDR2 as FYNNEI. The CDR3 is made up of 13 amino acids. Between the trimmed V and J ends, which lost 10 bases and 3 bases, there was a span of 14 bases. As DNA, the CDR3 is TGTGCCACCGGGACCGGGGGTACAGATACGCAGTATTTT. This translates into CATGTGGTDTQYF.

V is TRBV9 and J is TRBJ1-6, with 7 positions matching TRBD1. This CDR3 region has 14 residues. V trimming: 4 bases; J trimming: 10 bases; junction bases outside the gene matches: 8. Germline CDR1 is SGDLS and CDR2 is YYNGEE. CDR3 residues: CASSKTGPNSPLHF. As DNA, the CDR3 is TGTGCCAGCAGCAAGACAGGGCCCAACTCACCCCTCCACTTT.

CDR3 DNA: TGTGCCAGCAACCTAATCCGGGACTTAACTGGCGCTGAAGCTTTCTTT. Translated, it gives CASNLIRDLTGAEAFF. The chain has TRBV9 and TRBJ1-1, with TRBD1 as a possible D gene (5 bases). The germline V gene encodes CDR1 SGDLS and CDR2 YYNGEE. Trimming pared 6 bases from V and 6 bases from J, leaving 24 bases between. The CDR3 consists of 16 residues.